This T cell receptor beta chain was captured by sequencing in a study of blood T cell repertoires in COVID-19. Study information: COVID-19 samples, acute and convalescent, were from the United States, Italy and Spain. T cells, B-cell-depleted T cells, or PBMCs supplied cDNA or gDNA.

The CDR3 is 13 amino acids. V lost 3 bases and J 2 bases, leaving 5 bases between the germline ends. Germline CDR1 is MDHEN and CDR2 is SYDVKM. Some clones are missing from TCRdb's copy, which holds only in-frame ones; the method was immunoSEQ multiplex PCR. The sample shows 120,000 to 150,000 clones, 70% to 90% of them seen only once. This receptor was identified in a woman aged 40 to 50 with active or convalescent COVID-19. The sequencing input was peripheral blood. J is TRBJ1-5 and V is TRBV28; D gene unclear. The DNA of the CDR3 is TGTGCCAGCAGTTTGCAGGGCAATCAGCCCCAGCATTTT. This encodes CASSLQGNQPQHF.